This T cell receptor (beta chain) stems from a study of CD8+ T cells in alopecia areata. The overall study: Approximately 7-10-week-old female C3H/HeJ mice were grafted with skin from spontaneously alopecic approximately 6-13-month-old C3H/HeJ graft donors. Overall study findings and caveats: Patients showed less clear TCR sequence sharing than mice, possibly partly because of HLA diversity. Scalp lesions, especially in alopecia totalis/universalis, had higher clonality than normal scalp. When scalp samples are sequenced, resident alphabeta T cells of normal skin are also captured.

The study sorted pooled cutaneous lymph node cells by CD4, CD8alpha, NKG2D, NKG2ACE and other markers. RNA was isolated and reverse transcribed to cDNA, the sequencing template. Assay used: immunoSEQ multiplex PCR; TCRdb lists only in-frame clones, some missing. There are fewer than 7,500 clones in the sample, none observed a single time. This clone turned up a few times. Its matching antigen is unknown. The gene symbols are mouse symbols. Sequences were obtained from CD8+ T cells sorted from a lymph node. The TCR was taken from a C3H/HeJ mouse with alopecia areata. The MHC haplotype of this mouse line is H2-k.

The CDR3 bases that were read are TGTGCCAGCAGTCTCCGACTGGGGCTCCAAGAC. The encoded protein is CASSLRLGLQD. The CDR3 in its entirety is CASSLRLGLQDTQYF. The chain carries TRBV19 and TRBJ2-5; 8 bases match TRBD2. From the germline J gene comes the end of the CDR3, since the read stops 4 residues before it. J was trimmed by 2 bases and V by 4 bases; bases with no gene match: 6. Germline CDR1 FNHDT, CDR2 SITEND (reference sequence). The CDR3 is made up of 15 amino acids.